This passage covers 3 T cell receptor beta chains from one sample sequenced in a study of blood T cell repertoires in COVID-19. The repertoire was sequenced with immunoSEQ multiplex PCR; TCRdb's copy has only in-frame clones and lacks some. The sample shows some 380,000 clones, around 90% of them seen only once. Sequenced: peripheral blood. These receptors were obtained from a man aged 18-30 years with active or convalescent COVID-19.

The J gene is TRBJ2-7, the V gene TRBV12-3 or TRBV12-4, with a tentative D call TRBD2 (5 bases). Trimming stripped 9 bases from V and 3 bases from J, with 15 bases between. The CDR3 is 13 amino acids. CDR3 sequence: CASGGRKGYEQYF. CDR3 coding DNA: TGTGCCAGTGGAGGCAGGAAAGGCTACGAGCAGTACTTC.

The chain has TRBV6-1 and TRBJ1-5, with TRBD1 identical over 7 bases. V shed 7 bases and J 3 bases; nucleotides not matched to a gene: 9. Germline V gene data show CDR1 as MNHNS and CDR2 as SASEGT. The CDR3 contains 15 residues. DNA of the CDR3: TGTGCCAGCACTCCGACAGGGATTGACAATCAGCCCCAGCATTTT. Its protein product is CASTPTGIDNQPQHF.

The rearrangement links TRBV7-2 to TRBJ1-3; D is undetermined. Germline lookup yields CDR1 SGHTA and CDR2 FQGNSA. With 1 base removed from V and 4 bases from J, the gap between germline ends came to 11 bases. There are 15 residues in the CDR3. For the CDR3, the DNA is TGTGCCAGCAGCTTAGAGGAGGCGGGGGGAAACACCATATATTTT. Its translation: CASSLEEAGGNTIYF.